This T cell receptor (beta chain) was sequenced during a study of cytomegalovirus exposure and HLA in healthy donors. The germline CDR1 and CDR2 sequences are PRHDT and FYEKMQ (reference sequence). Trimming shortened V by 2 bases and J by 1 base, and 8 bases separated the two germline ends. This CDR3 spans 15 amino acids. The PCR was carried out with 60 Vbeta primers and 13 Jbeta primers. Sequencing used immunoSEQ multiplex PCR; TCRdb keeps in-frame clones, though not all of them. Of about 180,000 clones listed, approximately 80% are singletons. About this clone itself: Its antigen is undetermined.

Broader study findings: It is likely that the observed cluster of highly shared sequence variants was a sequencing artifact. Cytomegalovirus association was assigned to about 150 TCR beta chains.

The chain carries TRBV13 and TRBJ2-2; D not certain. Sample: PBMCs. This sequence was found in a woman younger than 45 in good health and CMV-seronegative. CDR3 protein: CASSLRRRNTGELFF. The CDR3 DNA is TGTGCCAGCAGCTTACGCCGCAGGAACACCGGGGAGCTGTTTTTT.